This T cell receptor (beta chain) appears in the sequencing data of a study of shared clonotypes between healthy human individuals. For the study at large: The plates for each donor numbered three CD4 naive, three CD4 memory, two CD8 naive and one CD8 memory. Findings of the study overall: What rarefaction showed was incomplete sorted-subset sequencing despite large depth.

Comment on this clone: Its antigen remains unidentified.

This CDR3 is 14 amino acids long. The trim removed 6 bases at V and 1 base at J, leaving 4 bases unmatched. Germline lookup yields CDR1 GTSNPN and CDR2 SVGIG (reference sequence). Investigators spread the genomic DNA of each subset evenly over several immunoSEQ plates. Using immunoSEQ multiplex PCR, the repertoire was profiled, and TCRdb retains in-frame clones only, with some absent. The top ten hold more than 0.1% of the sample, which has over 2 million clones, roughly 94% seen once. The specimen was naive CD4+ T cells sorted from blood. Stated subset: CD45RA+ positively selected. The rearrangement links TRBV30 to TRBJ2-3; TRBD2 agrees at 10 bases. The receptor was isolated from a young man in good health. The CDR3 bases are TGTGCCTGCTCTAGCGGGGGCGGCACAGATACGCAGTATTTT. This codes for CACSSGGGTDTQYF. Supplemented by reference TRBV30 and TRBJ2-3, the full variable domain reads SQTIHQWPATLVQPVGSPLSLECTVEGTSNPNLYWYRQAAGRGLQLLFYSVGIGQISSEVPQNLSASRPQDRQFILSSKKLLLSDSGFYLCACSSGGGTDTQYFGPGTRLTVL.